One sample yielded the 11 T cell receptor beta chains listed below, sequenced in a study of shared clonotypes between healthy human individuals. Produced via immunoSEQ multiplex PCR; TCRdb's table is partial and in-frame only. The sample records roughly 1,800,000 clones, approximately 94% being singletons. Naive CD8 cells comprised CD45RO-negative, CCR7-positively selected cells, excluding terminally differentiated effector memory CD45RA+ cells. The sequencing input was naive CD8+ T cells sorted from blood. These receptor sequences come from a man aged 18-30 years in good health.

On this clone itself: The sample has other DNA sequences that encode this CDR3 too. The rearrangement links TRBV11-2 to TRBJ2-5; D gene uncertain. The V gene's germline CDR1 is SGHAT and CDR2 FQNNGV. The CDR3 is 11 amino acids. Trimming stripped 4 bases from V and 3 bases from J, with 3 bases between. CDR3 sequence: CASSSEETQYF. The CDR3, as DNA: TGTGCCAGCAGCTCTGAAGAGACCCAGTACTTC.

V usage is TRBV10-3 and J usage is TRBJ1-1, with D tentatively TRBD1 (5 bases). Germline V gene data show CDR1 as ENHRY and CDR2 as SYGVKD. V was cut by 11 bases and J by 5 bases, with 12 bases left in between. The CDR3 is 11 residues long. As DNA, the CDR3 is TGTGCCCCCGGGGGGGGTACTGAAGCTTTCTTT. It is translated as CAPGGGTEAFF.

The rearrangement links TRBV6-6 to TRBJ2-5, with 15 bases lining up with TRBD2. Trimming removed 9 bases from V and 4 bases from J; junction bases left unmatched: 0. CDR1 MNHNY and CDR2 SVGAGI come from the germline V gene (reference sequence). The CDR3 consists of 13 residues. The CDR3 DNA is TGTGCCAGGGGACTAGCGGGAGGAGAGACCCAGTACTTC. Protein: CARGLAGGETQYF.

The rearrangement uses TRBV7-2 and TRBJ2-7; TRBD2 matches at 12 bases. The V segment lost 8 bases and the J segment 2 bases; nucleotides outside the gene matches: 16. Looked up from germline, CDR1 is SGHTA and CDR2 is FQGNSA. The CDR3 is 18 residues long. In DNA, the CDR3 is TGTGCCAGCGGGGGGACGGGGCTAGCGGGAGGGCCGCCCTACGAGCAGTACTTC. Its translation is CASGGTGLAGGPPYEQYF.

The genes are TRBV19 and TRBJ2-7, with TRBD1 identical over 9 bases. CDR1 and CDR2 (germline): LNHDA, SQIVND (reference sequence). This CDR3 is 12 amino acids long. The CDR3 DNA is TGTGCGTCCTCGCCGGACAGGGGTATATTGTACTTC. This encodes CASSPDRGILYF. The full variable domain, in which reference TRBV19 and TRBJ2-7 provide the parts outside the CDR3, is DGGITQSPKYLFRKEGQNVTLSCEQNLNHDAMYWYRQDPGQGLRLIYYSQIVNDFQKGDIAEGYSVSREKKESFPLTVTSAQKNPTAFYLCASSPDRGILYFGPGTRLTVT.

This clone was counted a few times. The gene calls are TRBV5-1 and TRBJ1-1; a weak D match, TRBD1 (5 bases). The ends were cut back, 2 bases at V and 3 bases at J, with 14 bases in the middle. The CDR3 totals 15 residues. Germline V gene data show CDR1 as SGHRS and CDR2 as YFSETQ. The CDR3 coding sequence is TGCGCCAGCAGCTTCCGAGGGACCGGGGACACTGAAGCTTTCTTT. As protein: CASSFRGTGDTEAFF.

The gene calls are TRBV5-6 and TRBJ2-7; D could derive from TRBD1 or TRBD2 (6 bases each). Looked up from germline, CDR1 is SGHDT and CDR2 is YYEEEE. The CDR3 extends over 14 amino acids. With 2 bases removed from V and 5 bases from J, the gap between germline ends came to 14 bases. The CDR3 DNA reads TGTGCCAGCAGCTTATCGGGGGCCCTTGACGAGCAGTACTTC. This translates into CASSLSGALDEQYF. Complete variable domain (other parts from reference TRBV5-6 and TRBJ2-7): DAGVTQSPTHLIKTRGQQVTLRCSPKSGHDTVSWYQQALGQGPQFIFQYYEEEERQRGNFPDRFSGHQFPNYSSELNVNALLLGDSALYLCASSLSGALDEQYFGPGTRLTVT.

The rearrangement uses TRBV6-6 and TRBJ2-7; D unresolved. Looked up from germline, CDR1 is MNHNY and CDR2 is SVGAGI (reference sequence). The CDR3 totals 13 residues. Trimming shortened V by 6 bases and J by 2 bases, and 11 bases separated the two germline ends. The CDR3 region is CASSPDRTYEQYF. The CDR3 region has the DNA TGTGCCAGCAGCCCCGATCGCACCTACGAGCAGTACTTC.

About this clone itself: Other DNA sequences in the sample encode the same CDR3. The genes are TRBV6-5 and TRBJ2-7; D may be TRBD1 or TRBD2 (5 bases each). Per the germline V gene, CDR1 is MNHEY and CDR2 is SVGAGI. V dropped 8 bases and J dropped 0 bases, with 11 bases sitting between them. CDR3 length: 13 amino acids. The CDR3 nucleotides read TGTGCCAGCTCTGGGGACGGCTCCTACGAGCAGTACTTC. Its protein product is CASSGDGSYEQYF.

The chain recombines TRBV6-1 with TRBJ2-5; maybe TRBD2 (6 bases). The V gene lost 3 bases and the J gene lost 1 base, with 24 bases spanning the gap. CDR3 length equals 19 residues. Looked up from germline, CDR1 is MNHNS and CDR2 is SASEGT. The CDR3 region is CASSDGSMGPLGGQETQYF. In DNA, the CDR3 is TGTGCCAGCAGTGATGGCAGCATGGGCCCGTTGGGGGGCCAAGAGACCCAGTACTTC.

The V gene is TRBV9, the J gene TRBJ2-2, with TRBD1 matching 7 bases. In germline, CDR1 is SGDLS, CDR2 YYNGEE. The CDR3 contains 14 residues. Unmatched junction bases numbered 3, after V lost 3 bases and J lost 4 bases. The CDR3 spells CASSDAGGTGELFF. The CDR3 region has the DNA TGTGCCAGCAGCGACGCAGGGGGCACCGGGGAGCTGTTTTTT.